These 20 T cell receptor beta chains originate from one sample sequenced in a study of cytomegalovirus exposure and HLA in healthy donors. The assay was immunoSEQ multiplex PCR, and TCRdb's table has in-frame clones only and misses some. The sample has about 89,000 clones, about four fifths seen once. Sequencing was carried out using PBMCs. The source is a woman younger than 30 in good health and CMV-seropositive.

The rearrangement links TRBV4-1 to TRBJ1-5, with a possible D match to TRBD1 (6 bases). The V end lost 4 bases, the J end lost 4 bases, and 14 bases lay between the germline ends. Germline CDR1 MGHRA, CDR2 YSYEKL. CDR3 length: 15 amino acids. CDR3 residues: CASSLREGVNQPQHF. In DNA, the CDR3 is TGCGCCAGCAGCCTTCGGGAGGGGGTGAATCAGCCCCAGCATTTT.

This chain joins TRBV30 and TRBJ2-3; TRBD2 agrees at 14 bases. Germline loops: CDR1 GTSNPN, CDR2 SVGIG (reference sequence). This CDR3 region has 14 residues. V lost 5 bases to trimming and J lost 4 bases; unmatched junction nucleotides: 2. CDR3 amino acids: CAWRLAGGPDTQYF. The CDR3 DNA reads TGTGCCTGGCGACTAGCGGGGGGGCCAGATACGCAGTATTTT.

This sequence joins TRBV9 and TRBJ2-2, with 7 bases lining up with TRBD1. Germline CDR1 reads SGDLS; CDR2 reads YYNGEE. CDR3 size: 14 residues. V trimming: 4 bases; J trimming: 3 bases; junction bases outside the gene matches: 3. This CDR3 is CASSLTGDTGELFF. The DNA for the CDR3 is TGTGCCAGCAGCCTAACAGGGGACACCGGGGAGCTGTTTTTT.

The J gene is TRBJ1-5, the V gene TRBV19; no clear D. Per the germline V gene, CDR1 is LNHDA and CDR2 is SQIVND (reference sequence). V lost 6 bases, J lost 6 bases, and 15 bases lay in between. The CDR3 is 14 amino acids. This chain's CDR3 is CASRSSQRSQPQHF. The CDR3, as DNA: TGTGCCAGTAGGAGTAGTCAGAGGAGTCAGCCCCAGCATTTT. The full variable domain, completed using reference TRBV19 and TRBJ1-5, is DGGITQSPKYLFRKEGQNVTLSCEQNLNHDAMYWYRQDPGQGLRLIYYSQIVNDFQKGDIAEGYSVSREKKESFPLTVTSAQKNPTAFYLCASRSSQRSQPQHFGDGTRLSIL.

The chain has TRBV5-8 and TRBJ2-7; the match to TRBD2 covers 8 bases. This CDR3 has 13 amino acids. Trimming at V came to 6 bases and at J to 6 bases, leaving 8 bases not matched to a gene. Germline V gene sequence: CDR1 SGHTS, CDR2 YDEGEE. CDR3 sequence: CASILRAGGEQYF. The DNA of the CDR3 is TGTGCCAGCATCCTCCGTGCGGGGGGCGAGCAGTACTTC.

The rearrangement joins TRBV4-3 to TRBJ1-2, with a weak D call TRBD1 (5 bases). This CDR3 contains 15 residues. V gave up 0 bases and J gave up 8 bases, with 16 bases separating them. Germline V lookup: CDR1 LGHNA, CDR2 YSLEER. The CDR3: CASSQDRQTTGGYTF. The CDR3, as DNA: TGCGCCAGCAGCCAAGATAGACAGACCACGGGCGGCTACACCTTC.

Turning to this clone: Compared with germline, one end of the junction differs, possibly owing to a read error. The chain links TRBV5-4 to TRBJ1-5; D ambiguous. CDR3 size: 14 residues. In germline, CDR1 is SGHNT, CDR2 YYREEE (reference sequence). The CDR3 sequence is CASSLDGSNQPQHF. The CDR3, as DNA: TGTGCCAGCAGTTTGGACGGGAGCAATCAGCCCCAGCATTTT. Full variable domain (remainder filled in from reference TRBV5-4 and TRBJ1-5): ETGVTQSPTHLIKTRGQQVTLRCSSQSGHNTVSWYQQALGQGPQFIFQYYREEENGRGNFPPRFSGLQFPNYSSELNVNALELDDSALYLCASSLDGSNQPQHFGDGTRLSIL.

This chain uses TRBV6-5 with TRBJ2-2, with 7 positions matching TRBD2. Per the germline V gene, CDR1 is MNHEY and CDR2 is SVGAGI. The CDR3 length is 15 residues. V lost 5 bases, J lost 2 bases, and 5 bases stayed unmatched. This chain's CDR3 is CASSLGGENTGELFF. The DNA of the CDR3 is TGTGCCAGCAGTCTGGGGGGGGAAAACACCGGGGAGCTGTTTTTT.

The CDR3 sequence is CASSLSLAGAYNEQFF. The CDR3 DNA sequence: TGTGCCAGCAGTTTATCGCTAGCGGGGGCTTACAATGAGCAGTTCTTC. The V gene is TRBV27, the J gene TRBJ2-1, with TRBD2 matching 10 bases. The CDR3 has 16 amino acids. CDR1 and CDR2 from the germline V gene are MNHEY and SMNVEV (reference sequence). J lost 4 bases, V lost 0 bases, and 3 bases had no gene match.

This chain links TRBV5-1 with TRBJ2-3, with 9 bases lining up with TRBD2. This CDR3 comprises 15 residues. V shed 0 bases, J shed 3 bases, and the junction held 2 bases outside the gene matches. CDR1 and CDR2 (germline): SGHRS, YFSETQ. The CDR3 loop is CASSLGAGGTDTQYF. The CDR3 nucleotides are TGCGCCAGCAGCTTGGGGGCGGGGGGGACAGATACGCAGTATTTT.

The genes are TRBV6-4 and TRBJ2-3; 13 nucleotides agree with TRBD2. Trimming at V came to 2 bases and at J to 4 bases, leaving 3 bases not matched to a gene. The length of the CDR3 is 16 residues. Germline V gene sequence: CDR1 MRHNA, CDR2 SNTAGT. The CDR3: CASSDTSGGASDTQYF. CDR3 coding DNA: TGTGCCAGCAGTGACACTAGCGGGGGGGCCTCAGATACGCAGTATTTT.

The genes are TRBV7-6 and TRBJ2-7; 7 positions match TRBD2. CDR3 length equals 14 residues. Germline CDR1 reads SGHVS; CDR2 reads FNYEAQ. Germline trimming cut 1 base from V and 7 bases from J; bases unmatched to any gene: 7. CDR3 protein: CASSLESWEGEQYF. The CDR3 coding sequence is TGTGCCAGCAGCTTAGAGTCTTGGGAGGGGGAGCAGTACTTC.

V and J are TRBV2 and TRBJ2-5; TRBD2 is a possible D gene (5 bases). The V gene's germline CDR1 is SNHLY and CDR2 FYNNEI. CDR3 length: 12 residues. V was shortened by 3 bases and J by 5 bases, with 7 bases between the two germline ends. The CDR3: CASSERAETQYF. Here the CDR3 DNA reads TGTGCCAGCAGTGAGAGGGCCGAGACCCAGTACTTC.

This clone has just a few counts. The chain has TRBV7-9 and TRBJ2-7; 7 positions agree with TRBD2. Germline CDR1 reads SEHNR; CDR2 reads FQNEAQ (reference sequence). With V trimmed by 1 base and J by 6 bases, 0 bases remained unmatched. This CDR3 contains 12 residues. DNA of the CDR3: TGTGCCAGCAGCTTAGGCGGGGGCGAGCAGTACTTC. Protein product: CASSLGGGEQYF. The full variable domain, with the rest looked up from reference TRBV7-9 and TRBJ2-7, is DTGVSQNPRHKITKRGQNVTFRCDPISEHNRLYWYRQTLGQGPEFLTYFQNEAQLEKSRLLSDRFSAERPKGSFSTLEIQRTEQGDSAMYLCASSLGGGEQYFGPGTRLTVT.

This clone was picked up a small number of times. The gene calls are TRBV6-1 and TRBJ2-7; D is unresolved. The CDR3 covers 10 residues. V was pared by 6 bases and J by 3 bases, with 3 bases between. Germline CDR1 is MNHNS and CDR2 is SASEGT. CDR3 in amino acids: CASSNYEQYF. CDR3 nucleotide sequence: TGTGCCAGCAGCAACTACGAGCAGTACTTC.

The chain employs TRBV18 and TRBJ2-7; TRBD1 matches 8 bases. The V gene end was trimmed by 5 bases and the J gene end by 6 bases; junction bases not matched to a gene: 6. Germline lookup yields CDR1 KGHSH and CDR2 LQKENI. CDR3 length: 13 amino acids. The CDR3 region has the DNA TGTGCCAGCTCAGAGGACAGGGTTCTCGAGCAGTACTTC. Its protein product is CASSEDRVLEQYF.

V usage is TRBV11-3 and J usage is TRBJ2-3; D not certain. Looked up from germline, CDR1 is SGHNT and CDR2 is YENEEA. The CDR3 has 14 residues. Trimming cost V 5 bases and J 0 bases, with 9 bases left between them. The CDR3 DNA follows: TGTGCCAGCAGCCATGGAGCCAGCACAGATACGCAGTATTTT. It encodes CASSHGASTDTQYF.

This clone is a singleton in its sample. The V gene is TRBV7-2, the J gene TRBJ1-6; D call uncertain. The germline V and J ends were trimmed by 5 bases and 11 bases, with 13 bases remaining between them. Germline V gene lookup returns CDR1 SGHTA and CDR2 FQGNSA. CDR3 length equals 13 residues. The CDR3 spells CASSPVRRAPLHF. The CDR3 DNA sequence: TGTGCCAGCAGCCCTGTCAGACGGGCACCCCTCCACTTT.

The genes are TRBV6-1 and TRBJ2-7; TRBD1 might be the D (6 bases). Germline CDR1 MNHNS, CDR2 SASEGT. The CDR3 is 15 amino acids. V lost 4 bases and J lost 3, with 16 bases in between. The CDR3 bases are TGTGCCAGCAGTGTCGAACAGGGAAACGGCTACGAGCAGTACTTC. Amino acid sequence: CASSVEQGNGYEQYF.

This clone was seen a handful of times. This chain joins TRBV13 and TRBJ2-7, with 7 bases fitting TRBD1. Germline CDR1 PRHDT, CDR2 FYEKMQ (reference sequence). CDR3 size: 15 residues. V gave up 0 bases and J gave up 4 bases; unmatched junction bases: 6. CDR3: CASSLGQGPQYEQYF. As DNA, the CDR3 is TGTGCCAGCAGCTTAGGACAGGGGCCACAGTACGAGCAGTACTTC.